The clone carrying this TCR beta chain has just a few counts. No antigen is known for it. V gave up 5 bases and J gave up 6 bases, with 17 bases separating them. CDR3 size: 14 residues. In germline, CDR1 is MDHEN, CDR2 SYDVKM. This specimen belongs to a study of T cell repertoires in cytomegalovirus infection. TCRdb fed the reads into MiXCR, producing one record per CDR3 protein. The sample lists about 480,000 distinct CDR3 sequences, 25% to 35% occurring once. The rearrangement uses TRBV28 and TRBJ2-7; no clear D gene. The TCR was taken from a human donor in good health (CMV status not recorded). Some clones in this sample may be carry-over from other donors' samples. Here the sequenced sample was cultured PBMCs, taken from culture after CMV antigen stimulation. The CDR3 nucleotides are TGTGCCAGCAGTGGGGAACCCCGGAGACCCGAGCAGTACTTC. Protein: CASSGEPRRPEQYF.